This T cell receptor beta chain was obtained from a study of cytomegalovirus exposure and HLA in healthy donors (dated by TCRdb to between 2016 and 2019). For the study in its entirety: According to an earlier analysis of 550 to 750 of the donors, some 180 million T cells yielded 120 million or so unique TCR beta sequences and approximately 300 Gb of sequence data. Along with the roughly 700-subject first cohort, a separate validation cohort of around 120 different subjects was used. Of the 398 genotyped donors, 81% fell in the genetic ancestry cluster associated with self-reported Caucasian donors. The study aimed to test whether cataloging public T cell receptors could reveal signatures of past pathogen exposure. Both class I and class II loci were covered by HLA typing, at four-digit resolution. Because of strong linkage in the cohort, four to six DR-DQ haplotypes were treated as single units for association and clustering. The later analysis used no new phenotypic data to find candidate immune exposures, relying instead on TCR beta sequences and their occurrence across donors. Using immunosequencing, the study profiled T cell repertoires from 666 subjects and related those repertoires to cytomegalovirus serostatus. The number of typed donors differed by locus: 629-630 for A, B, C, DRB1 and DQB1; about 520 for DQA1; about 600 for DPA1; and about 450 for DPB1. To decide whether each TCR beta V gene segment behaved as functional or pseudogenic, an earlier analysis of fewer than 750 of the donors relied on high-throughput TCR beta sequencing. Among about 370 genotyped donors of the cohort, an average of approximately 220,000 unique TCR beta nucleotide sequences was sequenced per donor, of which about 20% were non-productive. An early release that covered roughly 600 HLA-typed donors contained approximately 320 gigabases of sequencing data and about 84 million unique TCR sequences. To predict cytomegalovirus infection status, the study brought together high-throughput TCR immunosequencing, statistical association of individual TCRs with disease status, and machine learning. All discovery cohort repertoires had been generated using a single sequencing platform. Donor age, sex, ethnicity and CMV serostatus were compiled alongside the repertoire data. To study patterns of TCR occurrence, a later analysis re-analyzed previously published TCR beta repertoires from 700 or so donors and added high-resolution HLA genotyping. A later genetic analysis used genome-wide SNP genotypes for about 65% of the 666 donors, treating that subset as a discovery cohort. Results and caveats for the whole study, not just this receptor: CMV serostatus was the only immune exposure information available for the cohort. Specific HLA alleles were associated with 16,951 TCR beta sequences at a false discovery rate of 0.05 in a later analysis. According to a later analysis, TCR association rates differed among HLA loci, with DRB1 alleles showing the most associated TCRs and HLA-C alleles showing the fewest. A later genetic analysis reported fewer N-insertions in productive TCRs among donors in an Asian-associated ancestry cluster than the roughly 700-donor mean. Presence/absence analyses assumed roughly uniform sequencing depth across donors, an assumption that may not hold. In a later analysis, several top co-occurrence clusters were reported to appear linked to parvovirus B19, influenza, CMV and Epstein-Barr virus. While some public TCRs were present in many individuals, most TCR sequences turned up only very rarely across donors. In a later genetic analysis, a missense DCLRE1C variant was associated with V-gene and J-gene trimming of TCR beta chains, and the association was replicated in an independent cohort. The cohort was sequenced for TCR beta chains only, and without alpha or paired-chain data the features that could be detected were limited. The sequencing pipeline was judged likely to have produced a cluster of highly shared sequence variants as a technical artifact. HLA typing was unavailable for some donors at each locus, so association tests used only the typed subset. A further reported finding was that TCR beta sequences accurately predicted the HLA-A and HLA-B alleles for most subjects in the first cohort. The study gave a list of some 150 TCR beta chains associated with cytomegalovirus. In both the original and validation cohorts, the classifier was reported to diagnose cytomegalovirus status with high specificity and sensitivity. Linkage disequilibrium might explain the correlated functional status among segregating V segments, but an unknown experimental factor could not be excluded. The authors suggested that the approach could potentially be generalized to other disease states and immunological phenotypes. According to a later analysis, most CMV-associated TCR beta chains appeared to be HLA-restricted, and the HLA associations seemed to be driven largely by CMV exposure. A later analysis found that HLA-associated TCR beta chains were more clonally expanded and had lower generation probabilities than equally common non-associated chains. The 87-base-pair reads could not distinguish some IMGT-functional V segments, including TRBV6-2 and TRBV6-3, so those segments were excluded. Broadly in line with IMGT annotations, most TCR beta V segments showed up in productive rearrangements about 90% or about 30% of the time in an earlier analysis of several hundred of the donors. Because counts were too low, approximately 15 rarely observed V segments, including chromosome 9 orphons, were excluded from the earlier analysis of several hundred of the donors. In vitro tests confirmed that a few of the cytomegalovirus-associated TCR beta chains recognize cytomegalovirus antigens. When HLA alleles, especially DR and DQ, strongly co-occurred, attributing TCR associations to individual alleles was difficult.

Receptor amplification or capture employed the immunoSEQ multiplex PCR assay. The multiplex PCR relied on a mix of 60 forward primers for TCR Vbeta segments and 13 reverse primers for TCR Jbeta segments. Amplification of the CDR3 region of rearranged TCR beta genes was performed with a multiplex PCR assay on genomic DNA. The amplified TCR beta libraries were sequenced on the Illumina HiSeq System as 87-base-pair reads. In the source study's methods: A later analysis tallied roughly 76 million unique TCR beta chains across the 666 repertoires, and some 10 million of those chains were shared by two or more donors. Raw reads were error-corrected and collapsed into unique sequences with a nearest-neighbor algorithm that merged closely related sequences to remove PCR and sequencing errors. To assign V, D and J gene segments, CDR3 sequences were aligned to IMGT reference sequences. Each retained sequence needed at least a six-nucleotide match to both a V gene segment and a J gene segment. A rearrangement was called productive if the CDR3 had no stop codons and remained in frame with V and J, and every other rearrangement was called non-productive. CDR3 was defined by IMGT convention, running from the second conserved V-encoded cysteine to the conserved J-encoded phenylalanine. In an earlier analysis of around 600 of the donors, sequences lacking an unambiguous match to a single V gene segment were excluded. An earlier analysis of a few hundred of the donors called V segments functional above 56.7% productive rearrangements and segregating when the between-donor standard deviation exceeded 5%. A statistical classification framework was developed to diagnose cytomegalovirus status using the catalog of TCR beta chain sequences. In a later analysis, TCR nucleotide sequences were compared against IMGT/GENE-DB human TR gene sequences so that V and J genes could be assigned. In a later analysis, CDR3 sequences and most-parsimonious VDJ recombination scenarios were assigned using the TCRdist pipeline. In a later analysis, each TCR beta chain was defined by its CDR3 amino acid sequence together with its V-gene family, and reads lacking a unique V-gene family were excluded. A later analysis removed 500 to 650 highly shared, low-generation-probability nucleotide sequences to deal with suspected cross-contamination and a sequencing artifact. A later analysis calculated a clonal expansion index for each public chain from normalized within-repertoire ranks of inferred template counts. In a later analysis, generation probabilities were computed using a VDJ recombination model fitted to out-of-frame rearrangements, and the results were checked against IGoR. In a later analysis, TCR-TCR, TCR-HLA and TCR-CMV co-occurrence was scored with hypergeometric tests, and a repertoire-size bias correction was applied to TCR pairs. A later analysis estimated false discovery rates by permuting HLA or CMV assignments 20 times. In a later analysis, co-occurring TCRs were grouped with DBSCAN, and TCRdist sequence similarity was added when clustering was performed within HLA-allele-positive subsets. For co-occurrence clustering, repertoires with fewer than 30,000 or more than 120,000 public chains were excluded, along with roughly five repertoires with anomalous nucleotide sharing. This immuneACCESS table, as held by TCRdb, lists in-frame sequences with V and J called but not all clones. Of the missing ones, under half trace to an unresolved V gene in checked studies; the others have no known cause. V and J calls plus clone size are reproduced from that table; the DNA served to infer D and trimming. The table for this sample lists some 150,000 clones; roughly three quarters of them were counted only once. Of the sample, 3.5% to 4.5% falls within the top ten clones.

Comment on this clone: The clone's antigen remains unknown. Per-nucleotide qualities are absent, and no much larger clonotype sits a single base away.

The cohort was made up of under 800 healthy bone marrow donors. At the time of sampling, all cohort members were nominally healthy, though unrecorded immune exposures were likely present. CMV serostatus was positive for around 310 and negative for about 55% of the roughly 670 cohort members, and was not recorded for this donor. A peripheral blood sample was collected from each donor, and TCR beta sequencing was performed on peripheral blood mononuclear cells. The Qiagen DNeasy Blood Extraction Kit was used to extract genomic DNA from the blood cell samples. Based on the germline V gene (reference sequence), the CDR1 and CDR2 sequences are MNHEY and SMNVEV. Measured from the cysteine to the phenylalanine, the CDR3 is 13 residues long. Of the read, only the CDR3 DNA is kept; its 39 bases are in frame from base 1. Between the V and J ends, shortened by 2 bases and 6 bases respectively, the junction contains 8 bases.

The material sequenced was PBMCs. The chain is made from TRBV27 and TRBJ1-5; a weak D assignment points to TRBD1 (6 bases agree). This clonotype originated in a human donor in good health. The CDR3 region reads CASSLAGVQPQHF. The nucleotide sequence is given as TGTGCCAGCAGTTTAGCAGGGGTTCAGCCCCAGCATTTT.